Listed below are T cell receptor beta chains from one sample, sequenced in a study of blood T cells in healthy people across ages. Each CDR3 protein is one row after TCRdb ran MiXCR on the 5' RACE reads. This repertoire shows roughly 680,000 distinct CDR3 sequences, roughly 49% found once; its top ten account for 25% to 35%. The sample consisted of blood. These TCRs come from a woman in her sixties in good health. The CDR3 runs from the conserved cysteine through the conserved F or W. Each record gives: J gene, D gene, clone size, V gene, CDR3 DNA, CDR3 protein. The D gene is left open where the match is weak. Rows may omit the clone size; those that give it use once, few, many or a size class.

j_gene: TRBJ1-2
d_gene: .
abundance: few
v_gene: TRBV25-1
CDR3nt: TGTGCCAGCAGTGATATAGGGACCTATGGCTACACCTTC
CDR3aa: CASSDIGTYGYTF

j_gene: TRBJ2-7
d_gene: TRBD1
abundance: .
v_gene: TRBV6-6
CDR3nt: TGTGCCAGCAGCCCTAGACAGGGGGCTGCCGACGAGCAGTACTTC
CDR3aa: CASSPRQGAADEQYF

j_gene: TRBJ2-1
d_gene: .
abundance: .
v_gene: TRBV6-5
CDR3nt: TGTGCCGGCAGTTCCTTAAAGGAGCAGTTCTTC
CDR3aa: CAGSSLKEQFF

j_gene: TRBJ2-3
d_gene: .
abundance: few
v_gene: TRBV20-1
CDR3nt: TGTAGTGCTTCCCCCCGGCCAGATACGCAGTATTTT
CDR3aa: CSASPRPDTQYF

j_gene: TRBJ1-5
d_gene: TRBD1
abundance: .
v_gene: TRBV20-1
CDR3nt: TGCAGCGTTCAGGGGGGGGCTTATAGCAATCAGCCCCAGCATTTT
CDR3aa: CSVQGGAYSNQPQHF

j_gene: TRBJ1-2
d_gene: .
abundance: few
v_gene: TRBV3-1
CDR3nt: TGTGCCAGCAGCCAAGATCGGGGGAGGAGTGGCTACACCTTC
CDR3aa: CASSQDRGRSGYTF

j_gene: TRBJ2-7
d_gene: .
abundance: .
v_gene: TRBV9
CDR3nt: TGTGCCAGCAGTAGGGGGGGGAGGCTAGCGGACGCCTACGAGCAGTACTTC
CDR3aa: CASSRGGRLADAYEQYF

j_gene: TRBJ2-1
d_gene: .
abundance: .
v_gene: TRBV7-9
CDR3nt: TGTGCCAGCAGCTTATACGCGAGCGACAATGAGCAGTTCTTC
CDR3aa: CASSLYASDNEQFF

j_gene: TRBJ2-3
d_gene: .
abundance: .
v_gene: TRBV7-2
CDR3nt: TGTGCCAGCAGCTCCCTCATAGATACGCAGTATTTT
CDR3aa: CASSSLIDTQYF

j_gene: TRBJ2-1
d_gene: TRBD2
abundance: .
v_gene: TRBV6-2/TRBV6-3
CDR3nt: TGTGCCAGCAGTTCGCGACTAGCACGTGGGCTGTTCTTC
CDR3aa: CASSSRLARGLFF

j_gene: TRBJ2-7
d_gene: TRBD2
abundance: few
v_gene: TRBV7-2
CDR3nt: TGTGCCAGCGCGCCCCTAGCGGTCTCCTACGAGCAGTACTTC
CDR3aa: CASAPLAVSYEQYF

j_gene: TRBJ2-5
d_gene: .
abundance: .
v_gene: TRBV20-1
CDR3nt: TGCAGTGCTACCGGTGATTCTGGGGTGGATGAGACCCAGTACTTC
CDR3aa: CSATGDSGVDETQYF

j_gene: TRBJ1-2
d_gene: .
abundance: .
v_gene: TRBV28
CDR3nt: TGTGCCAGCAGAACTACTGACCGCTATGGCTACACCTTC
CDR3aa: CASRTTDRYGYTF

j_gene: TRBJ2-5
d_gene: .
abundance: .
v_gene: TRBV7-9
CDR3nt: TGTGCCAGCAGCCGTAGTCTAGGACCCGAGACCCAGTACTTC
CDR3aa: CASSRSLGPETQYF

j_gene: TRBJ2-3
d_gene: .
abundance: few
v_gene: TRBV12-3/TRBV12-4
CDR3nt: TGTGCCAGCAGTTTAGTGGGGAGGACAGATACGCAGTATTTT
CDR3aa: CASSLVGRTDTQYF

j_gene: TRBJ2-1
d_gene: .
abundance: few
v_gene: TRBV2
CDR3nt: TGTGCCAGCAGTGTGATCCGGACCCTCAATGAGCAGTTCTTC
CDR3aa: CASSVIRTLNEQFF

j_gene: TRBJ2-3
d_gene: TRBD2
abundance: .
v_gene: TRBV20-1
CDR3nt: TGCAGTGCTAGAGAAGCGACTAGCGACTCACGGGGGCAGTATTTT
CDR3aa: CSAREATSDSRGQYF

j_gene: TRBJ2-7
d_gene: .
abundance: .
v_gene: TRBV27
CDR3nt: TGTGCCAGCAGCAGTCCGGGACCCCAATATGAGCAGTACTTC
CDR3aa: CASSSPGPQYEQYF

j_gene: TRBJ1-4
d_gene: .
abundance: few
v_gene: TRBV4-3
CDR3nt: TGCGCCAGCAGCCAAGATCACCAGGGGATCAATGAAAAACTGTTTTTT
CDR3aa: CASSQDHQGINEKLFF

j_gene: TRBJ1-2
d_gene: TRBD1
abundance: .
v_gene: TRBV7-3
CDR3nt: TGTGCCAGCAGCTTTGGACAGGGGCATGGCTACACCTTC
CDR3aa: CASSFGQGHGYTF

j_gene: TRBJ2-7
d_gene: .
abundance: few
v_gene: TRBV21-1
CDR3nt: TGTGCCAGCAGCAAAGGTCCATTGGGGGATGTGTCCTCCTACGAGCAGTACTTC
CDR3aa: CASSKGPLGDVSSYEQYF

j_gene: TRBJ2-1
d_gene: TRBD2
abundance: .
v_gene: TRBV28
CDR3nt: TGTGCCAGCAGTCCTAGCGGGAGGGGAGTTCGAAATGAGCAGTTCTTC
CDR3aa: CASSPSGRGVRNEQFF

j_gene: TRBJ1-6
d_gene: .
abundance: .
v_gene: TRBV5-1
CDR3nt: TGCGCCAGCAGCTTGAAAGGGACCGAAGGTTCACCCCTCCACTTT
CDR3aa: CASSLKGTEGSPLHF

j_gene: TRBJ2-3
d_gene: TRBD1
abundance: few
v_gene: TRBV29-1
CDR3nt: TGCAGCGTTGACAGCGACAGGGATCTCACAGATACGCAGTATTTT
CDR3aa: CSVDSDRDLTDTQYF

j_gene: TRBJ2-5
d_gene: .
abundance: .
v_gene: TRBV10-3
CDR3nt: TGTGCCACCGAGGCGGGCGGAGAGACCCAGTACTTC
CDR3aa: CATEAGGETQYF

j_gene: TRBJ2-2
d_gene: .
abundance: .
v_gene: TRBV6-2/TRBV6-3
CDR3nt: TGTGCCAGCAGTACTTGGCGCGGGCCCCCCGGGGAGCTGTTTTTT
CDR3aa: CASSTWRGPPGELFF

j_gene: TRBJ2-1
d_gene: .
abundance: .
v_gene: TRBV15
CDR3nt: TGTGCCACCTCACAGGAGAAAAACTACAATGAGCAGTTCTTC
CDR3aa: CATSQEKNYNEQFF

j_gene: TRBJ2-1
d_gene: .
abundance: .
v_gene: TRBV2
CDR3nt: TGTGCCAGCAGTGTACGGTTAGGAAATGAGCAGTTCTTC
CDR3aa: CASSVRLGNEQFF

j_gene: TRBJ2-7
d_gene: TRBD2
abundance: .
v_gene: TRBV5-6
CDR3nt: TGTGCCAGCAGCTTGGCCCTAGCGGGTCCCCCCTACGAGCAGTACTTC
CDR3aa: CASSLALAGPPYEQYF

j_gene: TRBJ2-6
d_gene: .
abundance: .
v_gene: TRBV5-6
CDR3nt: TGTGCCAGCAACCCTGGGGTTTCTGGGGCCAACGTCCTGACTTTC
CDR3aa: CASNPGVSGANVLTF

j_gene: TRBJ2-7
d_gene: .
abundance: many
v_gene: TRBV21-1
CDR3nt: TGTGCCAGCAACGGGACTAGCGGCTACGAGCAGTACTTC
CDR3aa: CASNGTSGYEQYF

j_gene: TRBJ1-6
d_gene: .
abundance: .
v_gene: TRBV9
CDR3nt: TGTGCCAGCAGCGCCCGGGGGGCCTTGTATTCGCCCCTCCACTTT
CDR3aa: CASSARGALYSPLHF

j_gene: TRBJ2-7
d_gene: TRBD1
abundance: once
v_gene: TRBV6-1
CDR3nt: TGTGCCAGCGATCCCAGGAAGGGACAGGGAGGTTACGAGCAGTACTTC
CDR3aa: CASDPRKGQGGYEQYF

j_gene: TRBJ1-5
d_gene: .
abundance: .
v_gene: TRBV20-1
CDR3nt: TGCAGTGCTAGTTACGGGAACAATCAGCCCCAGCATTTT
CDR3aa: CSASYGNNQPQHF

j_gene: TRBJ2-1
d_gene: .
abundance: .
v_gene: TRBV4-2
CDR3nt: TGTACCAGCAGCCTCCATAATGGGTTTAGCGACGGACTGTTCTTC
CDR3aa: CTSSLHNGFSDGLFF

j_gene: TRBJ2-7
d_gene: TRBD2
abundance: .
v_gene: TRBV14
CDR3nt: TGTGCCAGCAGCCAAGCTAGCGGGAGGGCCGGGAAGTACGAGCAGTACTTC
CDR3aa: CASSQASGRAGKYEQYF

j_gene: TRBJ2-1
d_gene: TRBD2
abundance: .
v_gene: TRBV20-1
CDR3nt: TGCAGTGCTCTAGCGGGAGGGCCCTCTGGTGAGCAGTTCTTC
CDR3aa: CSALAGGPSGEQFF

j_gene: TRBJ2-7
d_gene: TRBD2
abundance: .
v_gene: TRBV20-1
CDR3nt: TGCAGTGCGGTGGGTAGCGGGAGTCCTCTCGAGCAGTACTTC
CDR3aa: CSAVGSGSPLEQYF